The T cell receptor beta chain described here comes from a study of patients and donors after allogeneic stem cell transplantation. This clonotype was picked up a small number of times. Using its own MiXCR run on the RT-PCR reads, TCRdb lists one record per CDR3 protein. The sample includes about 72,000 distinct CDR3 sequences, about 26% of them seen just once. V was pared by 4 bases and J by 4 bases, with 4 bases of the junction left unmatched. The germline V gene has CDR1 SGHRS and CDR2 YFSETQ. The CDR3 runs 14 residues. This clonotype was sampled from a human donor who was either an allogeneic HSCT recipient or a stem cell or donor lymphocyte infusion donor (not recorded which). It is not recorded whose cells these are; they may come from a transplant donor. The chain combines TRBV5-1 with TRBJ2-2, with 7 positions matching TRBD1. What was sequenced was blood, either unsorted or a sorted T cell fraction (not recorded which). The CDR3 here is CASSTNRGTGELFF. CDR3 coding DNA: TGCGCCAGCAGCACCAACAGGGGCACCGGGGAGCTGTTTTTT.